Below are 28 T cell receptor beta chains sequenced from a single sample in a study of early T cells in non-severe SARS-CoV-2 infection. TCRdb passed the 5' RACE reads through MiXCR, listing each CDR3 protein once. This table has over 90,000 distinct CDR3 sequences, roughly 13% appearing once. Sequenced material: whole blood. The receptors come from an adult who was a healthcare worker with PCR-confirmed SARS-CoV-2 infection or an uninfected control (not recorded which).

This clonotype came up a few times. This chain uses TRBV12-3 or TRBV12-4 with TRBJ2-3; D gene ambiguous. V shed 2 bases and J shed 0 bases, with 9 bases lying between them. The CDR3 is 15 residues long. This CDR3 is CASSLPSRSTDTQYF. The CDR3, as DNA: TGTGCCAGCAGTTTACCGTCGAGAAGCACAGATACGCAGTATTTT.

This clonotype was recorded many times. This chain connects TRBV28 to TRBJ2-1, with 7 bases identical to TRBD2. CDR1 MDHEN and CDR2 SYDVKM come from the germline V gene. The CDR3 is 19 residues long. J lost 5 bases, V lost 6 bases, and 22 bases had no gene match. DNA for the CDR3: TGTGCCAGCAGGCCGCATGAAGTTTACGCGGGAGTGAAGAACAATGAGCAGTTCTTC. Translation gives CASRPHEVYAGVKNNEQFF. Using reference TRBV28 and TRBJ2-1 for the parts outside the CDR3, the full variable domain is DVKVTQSSRYLVKRTGEKVFLECVQDMDHENMFWYRQDPGLGLRLIYFSYDVKMKEKGDIPEGYSVSREKKERFSLILESASTNQTSMYLCASRPHEVYAGVKNNEQFFGPGTRLTVL.

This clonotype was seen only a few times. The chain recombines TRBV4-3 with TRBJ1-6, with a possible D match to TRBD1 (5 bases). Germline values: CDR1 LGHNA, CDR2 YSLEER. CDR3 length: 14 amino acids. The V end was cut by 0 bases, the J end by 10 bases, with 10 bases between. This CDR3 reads CASSQDRRDSPLHF. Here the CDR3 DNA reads TGCGCCAGCAGCCAAGATCGAAGGGACTCACCCCTCCACTTT.

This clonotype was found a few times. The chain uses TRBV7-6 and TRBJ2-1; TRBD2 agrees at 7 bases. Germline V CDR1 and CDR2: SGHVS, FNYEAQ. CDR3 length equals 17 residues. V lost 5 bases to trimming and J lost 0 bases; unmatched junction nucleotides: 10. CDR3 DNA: TGTGCCAGCAGCGAAAGGGAGCGGGGCAGCTCCTACAATGAGCAGTTCTTC. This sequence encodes CASSERERGSSYNEQFF. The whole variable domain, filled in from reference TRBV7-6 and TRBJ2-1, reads GAGVSQSPRYKVTKRGQDVALRCDPISGHVSLYWYRQALGQGPEFLTYFNYEAQQDKSGLPNDRFSAERPEGSISTLTIQRTEQRDSAMYRCASSERERGSSYNEQFFGPGTRLTVL.

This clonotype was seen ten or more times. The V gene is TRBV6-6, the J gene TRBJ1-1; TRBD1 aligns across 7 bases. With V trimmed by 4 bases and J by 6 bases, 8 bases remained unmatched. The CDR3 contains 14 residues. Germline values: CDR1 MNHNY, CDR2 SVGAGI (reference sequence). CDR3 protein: CASSSTGLRPEAFF. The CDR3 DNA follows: TGTGCCAGCAGTTCGACAGGGCTTAGACCTGAAGCTTTCTTT.

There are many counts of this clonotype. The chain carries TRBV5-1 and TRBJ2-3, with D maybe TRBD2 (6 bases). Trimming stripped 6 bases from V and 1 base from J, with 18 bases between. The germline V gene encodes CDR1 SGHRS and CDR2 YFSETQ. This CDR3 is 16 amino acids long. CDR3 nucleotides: TGCGCCAGCAAACCCCGTTGGGCTAGCGGCACAGATACGCAGTATTTT. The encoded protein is CASKPRWASGTDTQYF.

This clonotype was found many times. In nucleotides, the CDR3 is TGTGCCAGCAGCCAAGGACTAGCGGATTACAATGAGCAGTTCTTC. Amino acids: CASSQGLADYNEQFF. This sequence joins TRBV3-1 and TRBJ2-1, with 9 bases lining up with TRBD2. The J segment lost 4 bases and the V segment lost 1 base, leaving 2 bases of the junction unmatched. The CDR3 consists of 15 residues. Germline CDR1 and CDR2: LGHDT and YNNKEL (reference sequence).

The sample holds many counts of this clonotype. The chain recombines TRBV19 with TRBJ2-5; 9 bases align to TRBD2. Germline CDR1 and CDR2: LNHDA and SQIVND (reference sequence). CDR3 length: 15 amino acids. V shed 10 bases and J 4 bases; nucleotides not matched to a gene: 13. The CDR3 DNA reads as TGTGCCACCACCCCCCAAGGTAGCGGGAGAGAGACCCAGTACTTC. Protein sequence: CATTPQGSGRETQYF.

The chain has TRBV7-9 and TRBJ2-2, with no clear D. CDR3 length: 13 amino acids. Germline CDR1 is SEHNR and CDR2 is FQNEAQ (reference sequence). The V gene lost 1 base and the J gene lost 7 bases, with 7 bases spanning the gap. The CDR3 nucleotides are TGTGCCAGCAGCTTAGACACCGTCGGGGAGCTGTTTTTT. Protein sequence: CASSLDTVGELFF.

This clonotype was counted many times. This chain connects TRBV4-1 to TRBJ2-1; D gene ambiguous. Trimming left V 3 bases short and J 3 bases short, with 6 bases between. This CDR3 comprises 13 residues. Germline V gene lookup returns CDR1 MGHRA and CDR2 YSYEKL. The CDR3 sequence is CASSHTDYNEQFF. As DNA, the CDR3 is TGCGCCAGCAGCCATACGGACTACAATGAGCAGTTCTTC.

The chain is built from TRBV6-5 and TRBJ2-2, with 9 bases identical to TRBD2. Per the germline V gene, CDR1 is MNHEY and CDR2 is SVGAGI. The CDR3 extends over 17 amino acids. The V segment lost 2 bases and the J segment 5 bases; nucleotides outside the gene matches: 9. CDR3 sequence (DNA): TGTGCCAGCAGTTACCTACTACTAGCGGGCGGAACCGGGGAGCTGTTTTTT. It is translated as CASSYLLLAGGTGELFF.

Written as DNA, the CDR3 is TGCAGCGTTGTCAGGGCCCAGTACACAGATACGCAGTATTTT. Protein sequence: CSVVRAQYTDTQYF. This chain connects TRBV29-1 to TRBJ2-3, with a possible D match to TRBD1 (5 bases). V was cut by 4 bases and J by 2 bases, with 13 bases left in between. The CDR3 totals 14 residues. Germline V gives CDR1 SQVTM, CDR2 ANQGSEA.

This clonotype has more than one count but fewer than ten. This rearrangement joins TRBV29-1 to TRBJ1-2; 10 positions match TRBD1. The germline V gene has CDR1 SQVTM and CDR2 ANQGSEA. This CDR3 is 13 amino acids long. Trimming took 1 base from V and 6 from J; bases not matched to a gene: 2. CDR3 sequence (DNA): TGCAGCGTTGAAGGGGGGACAGGGGATGGCTACACCTTC. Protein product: CSVEGGTGDGYTF.

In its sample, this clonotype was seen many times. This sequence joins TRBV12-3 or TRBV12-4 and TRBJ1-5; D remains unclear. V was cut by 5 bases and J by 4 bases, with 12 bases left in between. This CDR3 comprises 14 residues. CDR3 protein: CASSKTSENQPQHF. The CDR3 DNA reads TGTGCCAGCAGTAAAACCTCGGAGAATCAGCCCCAGCATTTT.

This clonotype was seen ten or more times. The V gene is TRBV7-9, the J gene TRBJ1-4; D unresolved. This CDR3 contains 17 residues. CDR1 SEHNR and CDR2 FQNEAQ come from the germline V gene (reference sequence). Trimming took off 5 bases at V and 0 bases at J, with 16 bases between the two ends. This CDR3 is CASSPSGAAATNEKLFF. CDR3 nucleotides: TGTGCCAGCAGCCCTTCGGGCGCAGCTGCAACTAATGAAAAACTGTTTTTT.

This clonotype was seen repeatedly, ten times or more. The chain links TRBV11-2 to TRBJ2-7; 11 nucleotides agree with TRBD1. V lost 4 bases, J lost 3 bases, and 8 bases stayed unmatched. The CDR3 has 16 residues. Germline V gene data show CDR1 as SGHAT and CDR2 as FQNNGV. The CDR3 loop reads CASSSTGQGARYEQYF. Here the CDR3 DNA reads TGTGCCAGCAGCTCCACCGGACAGGGGGCGCGCTACGAGCAGTACTTC.

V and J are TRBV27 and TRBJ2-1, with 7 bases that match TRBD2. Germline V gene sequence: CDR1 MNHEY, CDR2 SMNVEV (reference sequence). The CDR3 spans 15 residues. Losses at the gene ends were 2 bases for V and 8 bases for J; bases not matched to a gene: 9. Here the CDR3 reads CASSLQASGPDEQFF. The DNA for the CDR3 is TGTGCCAGCAGTTTACAGGCTAGCGGTCCCGATGAGCAGTTCTTC.

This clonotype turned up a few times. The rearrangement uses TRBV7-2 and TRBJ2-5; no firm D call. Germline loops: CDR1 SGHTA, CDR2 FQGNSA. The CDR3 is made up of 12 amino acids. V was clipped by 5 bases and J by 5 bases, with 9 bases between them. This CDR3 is CASSRIGETQYF. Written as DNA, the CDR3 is TGTGCCAGCAGCCGAATTGGGGAGACCCAGTACTTC.

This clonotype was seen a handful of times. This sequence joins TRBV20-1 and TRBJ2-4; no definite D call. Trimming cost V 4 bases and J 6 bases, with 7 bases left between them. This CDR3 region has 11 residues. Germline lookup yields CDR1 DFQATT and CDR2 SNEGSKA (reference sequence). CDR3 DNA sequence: TGCAGTGCTATAGGGCCAAACATTCAGTACTTC. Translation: CSAIGPNIQYF.

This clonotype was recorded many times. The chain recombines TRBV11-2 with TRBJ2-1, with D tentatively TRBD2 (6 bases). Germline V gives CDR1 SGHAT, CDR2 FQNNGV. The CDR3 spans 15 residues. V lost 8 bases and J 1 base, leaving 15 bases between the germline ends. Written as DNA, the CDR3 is TGTGCCAGCCGTTCGGGAGTTGCATCCTACAATGAGCAGTTCTTC. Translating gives CASRSGVASYNEQFF.

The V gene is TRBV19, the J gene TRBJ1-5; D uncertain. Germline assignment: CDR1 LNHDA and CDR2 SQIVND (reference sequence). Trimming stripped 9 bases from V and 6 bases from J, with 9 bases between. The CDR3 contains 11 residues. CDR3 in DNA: TGTGCCAGCGGAACGGTTCAGCCCCAGCATTTT. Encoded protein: CASGTVQPQHF.

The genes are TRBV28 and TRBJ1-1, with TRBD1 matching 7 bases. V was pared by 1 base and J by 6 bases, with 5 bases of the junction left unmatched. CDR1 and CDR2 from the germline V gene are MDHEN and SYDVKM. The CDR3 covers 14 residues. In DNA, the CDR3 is TGTGCCAGCAGTTTATTGCAGGGGGGGGCTGAAGCTTTCTTT. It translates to CASSLLQGGAEAFF.

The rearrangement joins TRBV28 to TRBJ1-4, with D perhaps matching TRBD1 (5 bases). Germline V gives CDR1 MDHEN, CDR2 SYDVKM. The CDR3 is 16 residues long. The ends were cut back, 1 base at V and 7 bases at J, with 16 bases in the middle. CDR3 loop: CASSLSSDIPGEKLFF. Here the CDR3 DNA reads TGTGCCAGCAGTTTATCTTCGGACATACCAGGTGAAAAACTGTTTTTT.

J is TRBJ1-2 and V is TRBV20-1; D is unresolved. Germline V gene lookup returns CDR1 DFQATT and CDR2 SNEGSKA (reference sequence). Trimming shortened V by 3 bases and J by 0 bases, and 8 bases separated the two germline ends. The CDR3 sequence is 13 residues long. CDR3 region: CSASSKTNYGYTF. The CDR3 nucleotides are TGCAGTGCTAGTTCAAAGACTAACTATGGCTACACCTTC.

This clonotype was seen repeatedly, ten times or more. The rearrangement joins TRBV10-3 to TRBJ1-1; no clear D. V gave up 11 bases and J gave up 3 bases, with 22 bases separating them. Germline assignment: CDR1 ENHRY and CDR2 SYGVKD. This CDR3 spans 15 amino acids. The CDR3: CASRPSITGHTEAFF. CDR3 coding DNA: TGTGCCTCCCGCCCCTCTATTACGGGCCACACTGAAGCTTTCTTT.

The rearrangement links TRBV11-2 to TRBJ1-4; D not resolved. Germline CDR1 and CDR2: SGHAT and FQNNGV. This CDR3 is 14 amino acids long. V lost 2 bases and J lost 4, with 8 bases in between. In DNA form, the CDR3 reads TGTGCCAGCAGCTTATTCCTGAATAATGAAAAACTGTTTTTT. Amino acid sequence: CASSLFLNNEKLFF.

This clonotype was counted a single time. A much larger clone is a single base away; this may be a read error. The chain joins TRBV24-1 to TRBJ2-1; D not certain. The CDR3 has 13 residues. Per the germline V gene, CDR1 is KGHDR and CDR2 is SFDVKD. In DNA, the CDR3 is TGTGCCACCAGTGATGGTCCCTACATTGAGCAGTTCTTC. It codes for CATSDGPYIEQFF.

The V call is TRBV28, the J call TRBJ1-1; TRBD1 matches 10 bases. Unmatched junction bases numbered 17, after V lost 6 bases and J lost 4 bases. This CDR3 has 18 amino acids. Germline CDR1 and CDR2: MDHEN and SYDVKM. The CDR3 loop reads CASRERGTGEIYGTEAFF. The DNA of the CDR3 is TGTGCCAGCAGGGAGAGAGGGACAGGGGAGATTTACGGCACTGAAGCTTTCTTT.